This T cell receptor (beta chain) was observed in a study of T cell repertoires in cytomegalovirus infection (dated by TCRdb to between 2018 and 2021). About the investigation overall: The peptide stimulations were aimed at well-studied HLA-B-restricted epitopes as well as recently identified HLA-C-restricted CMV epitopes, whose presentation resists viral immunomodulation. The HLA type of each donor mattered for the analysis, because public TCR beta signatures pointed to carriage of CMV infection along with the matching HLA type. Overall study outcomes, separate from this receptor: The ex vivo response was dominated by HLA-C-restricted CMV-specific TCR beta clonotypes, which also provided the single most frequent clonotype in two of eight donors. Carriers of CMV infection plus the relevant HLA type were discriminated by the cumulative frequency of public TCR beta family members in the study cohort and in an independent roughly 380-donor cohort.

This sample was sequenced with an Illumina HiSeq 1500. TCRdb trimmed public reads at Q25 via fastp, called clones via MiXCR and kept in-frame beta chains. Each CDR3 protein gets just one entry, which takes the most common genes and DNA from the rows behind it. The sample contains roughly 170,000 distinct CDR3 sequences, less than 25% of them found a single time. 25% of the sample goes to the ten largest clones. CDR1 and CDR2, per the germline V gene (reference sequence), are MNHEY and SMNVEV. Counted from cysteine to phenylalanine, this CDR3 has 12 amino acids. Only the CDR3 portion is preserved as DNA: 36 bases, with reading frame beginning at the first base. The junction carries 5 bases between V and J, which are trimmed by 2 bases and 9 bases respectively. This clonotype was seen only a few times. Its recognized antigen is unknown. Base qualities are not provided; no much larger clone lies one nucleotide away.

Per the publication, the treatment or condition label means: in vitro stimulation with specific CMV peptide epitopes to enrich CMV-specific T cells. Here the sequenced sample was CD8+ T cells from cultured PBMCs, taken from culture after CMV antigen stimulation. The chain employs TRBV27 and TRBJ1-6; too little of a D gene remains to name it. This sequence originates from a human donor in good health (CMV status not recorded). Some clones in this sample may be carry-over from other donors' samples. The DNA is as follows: TGTGCCAGCAGTTTACCCGGTTCACCCCTCCACTTT. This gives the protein CASSLPGSPLHF.